This T cell receptor (beta chain) was profiled in a study of T cell repertoires in aging, cancer and after chemotherapy. CDR1 is MNHEY and CDR2 is SVGEGT in the germline V gene. CDR3 length: 15 residues. The V gene lost 7 bases and the J gene lost 0 bases, with 16 bases spanning the gap. By proportion, this clonotype is medium-sized. Rearranged V-D-J TRB sequences were amplified with a mixed TRB-A/B primer pool. TCRdb reanalysed the multiplex PCR reads using MiXCR and keeps one entry per CDR3 protein. The sample includes nearly 7,500 distinct CDR3 sequences, around 30% of them seen just once. The template was genomic DNA from peripheral blood, not RNA.

The chain couples TRBV6-2 or TRBV6-3 to TRBJ2-7; D perhaps matches TRBD2 (6 bases). Sequenced input: blood. The TCR comes from a human donor with a blood cancer. CDR3 region: CASIPAGRTSYEQYF. The CDR3 nucleotides read TGTGCCAGCATCCCCGCGGGACGGACCTCCTACGAGCAGTACTTC.